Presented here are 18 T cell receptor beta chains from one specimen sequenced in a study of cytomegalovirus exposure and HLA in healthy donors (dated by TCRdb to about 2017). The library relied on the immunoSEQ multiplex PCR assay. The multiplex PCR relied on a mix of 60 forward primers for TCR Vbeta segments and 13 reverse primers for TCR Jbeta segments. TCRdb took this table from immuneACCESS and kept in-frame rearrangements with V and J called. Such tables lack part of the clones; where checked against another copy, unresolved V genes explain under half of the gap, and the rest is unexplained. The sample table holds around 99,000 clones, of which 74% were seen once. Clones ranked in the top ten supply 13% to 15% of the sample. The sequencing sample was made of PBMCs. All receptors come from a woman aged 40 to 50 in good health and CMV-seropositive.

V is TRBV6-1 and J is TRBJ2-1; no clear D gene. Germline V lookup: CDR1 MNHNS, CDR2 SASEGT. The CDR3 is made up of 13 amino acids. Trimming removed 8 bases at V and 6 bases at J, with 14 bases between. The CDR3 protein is CASGDGDINEQFF. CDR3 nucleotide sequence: TGTGCCAGCGGAGACGGAGATATCAATGAGCAGTTCTTC.

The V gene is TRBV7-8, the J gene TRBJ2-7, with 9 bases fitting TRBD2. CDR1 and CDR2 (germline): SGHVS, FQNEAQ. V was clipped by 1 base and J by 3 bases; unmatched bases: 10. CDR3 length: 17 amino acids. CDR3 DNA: TGTGCCAGCAGCTTAGTAGGTAGCGGGGGCACCTACTACGAGCAGTACTTC. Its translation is CASSLVGSGGTYYEQYF. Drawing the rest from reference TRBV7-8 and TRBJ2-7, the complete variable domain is GAGVSQSPRYKVAKRGQDVALRCDPISGHVSLFWYQQALGQGPEFLTYFQNEAQLDKSGLPSDRFFAERPEGSVSTLKIQRTQQEDSAVYLCASSLVGSGGTYYEQYFGPGTRLTVT.

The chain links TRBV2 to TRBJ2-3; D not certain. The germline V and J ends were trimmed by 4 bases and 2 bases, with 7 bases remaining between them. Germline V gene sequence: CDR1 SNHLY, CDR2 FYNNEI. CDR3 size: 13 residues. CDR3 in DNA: TGTGCCAGCAGTGGGGCGACCACAGATACGCAGTATTTT. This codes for CASSGATTDTQYF.

The DNA for the CDR3 is TGTGCCAGCAGAACCCCGGGGACAGTAAATTCACCCCTCCACTTT. It is translated as CASRTPGTVNSPLHF. The chain couples TRBV7-8 to TRBJ1-6, with 7 bases matching TRBD1. CDR1 is SGHVS, CDR2 FQNEAQ, per germline. V shed 6 bases, J shed 7 bases, and the junction held 9 bases outside the gene matches. The CDR3 spans 15 residues.

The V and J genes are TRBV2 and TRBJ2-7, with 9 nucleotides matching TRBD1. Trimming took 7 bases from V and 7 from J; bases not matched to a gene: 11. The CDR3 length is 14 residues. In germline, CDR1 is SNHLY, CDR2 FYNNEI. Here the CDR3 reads CASNLGTGSGEQYF. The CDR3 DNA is TGTGCCAGCAATCTTGGGACAGGGAGCGGAGAGCAGTACTTC.

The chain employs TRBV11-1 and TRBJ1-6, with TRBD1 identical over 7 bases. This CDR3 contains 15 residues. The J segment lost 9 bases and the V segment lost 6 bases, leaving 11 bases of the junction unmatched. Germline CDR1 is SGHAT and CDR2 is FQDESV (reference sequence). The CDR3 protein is CASSPSGRGASPLHF. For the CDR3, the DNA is TGTGCCAGCAGTCCCTCGGGCAGGGGGGCTTCACCCCTCCACTTT.

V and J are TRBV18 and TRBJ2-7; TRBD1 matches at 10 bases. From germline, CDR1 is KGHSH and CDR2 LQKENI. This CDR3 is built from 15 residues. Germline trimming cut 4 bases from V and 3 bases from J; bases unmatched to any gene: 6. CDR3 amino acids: CASSLSGTGDYEQYF. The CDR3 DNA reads TGTGCCAGCTCACTCTCCGGGACAGGGGACTACGAGCAGTACTTC.

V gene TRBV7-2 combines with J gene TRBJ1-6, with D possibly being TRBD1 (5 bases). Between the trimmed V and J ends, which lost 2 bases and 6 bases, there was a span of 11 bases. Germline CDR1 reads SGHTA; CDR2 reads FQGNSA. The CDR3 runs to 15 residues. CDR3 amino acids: CASSLLNRSNSPLHF. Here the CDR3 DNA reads TGTGCCAGCAGCTTACTGAACAGGAGTAATTCACCCCTCCACTTT.

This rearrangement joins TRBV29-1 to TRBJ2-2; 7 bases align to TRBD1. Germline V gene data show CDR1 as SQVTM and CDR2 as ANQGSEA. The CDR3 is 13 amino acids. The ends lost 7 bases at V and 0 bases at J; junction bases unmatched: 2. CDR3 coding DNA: TGCAGCGGCGGACAGGCGAACACCGGGGAGCTGTTTTTT. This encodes CSGGQANTGELFF.

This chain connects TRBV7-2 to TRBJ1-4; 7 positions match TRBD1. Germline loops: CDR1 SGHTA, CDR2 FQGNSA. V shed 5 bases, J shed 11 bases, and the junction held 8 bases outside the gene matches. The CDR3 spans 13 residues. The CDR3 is CASSPMQGVKLFF. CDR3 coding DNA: TGTGCCAGCAGCCCAATGCAGGGGGTGAAACTGTTTTTT.

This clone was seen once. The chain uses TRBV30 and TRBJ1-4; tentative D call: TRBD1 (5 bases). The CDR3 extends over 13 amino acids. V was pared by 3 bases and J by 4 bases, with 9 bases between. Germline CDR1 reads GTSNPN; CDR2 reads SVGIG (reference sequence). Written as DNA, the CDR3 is TGTGCCTGGAGGACAGCGAATAATGAAAAACTGTTTTTT. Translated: CAWRTANNEKLFF.

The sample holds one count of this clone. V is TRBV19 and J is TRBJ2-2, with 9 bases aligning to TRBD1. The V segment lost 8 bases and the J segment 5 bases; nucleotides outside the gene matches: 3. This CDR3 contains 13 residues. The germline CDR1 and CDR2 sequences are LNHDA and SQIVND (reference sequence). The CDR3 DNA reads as TGTGCCAGTCGGGACAGGGTAACCGGGGAGCTGTTTTTT. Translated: CASRDRVTGELFF.

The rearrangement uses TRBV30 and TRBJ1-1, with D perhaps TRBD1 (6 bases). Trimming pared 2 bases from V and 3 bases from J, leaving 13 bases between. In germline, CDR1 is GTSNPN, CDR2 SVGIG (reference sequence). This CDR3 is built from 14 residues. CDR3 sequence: CAWSRVRGYTEAFF. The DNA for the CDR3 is TGTGCCTGGAGTAGGGTCAGGGGTTACACTGAAGCTTTCTTT.

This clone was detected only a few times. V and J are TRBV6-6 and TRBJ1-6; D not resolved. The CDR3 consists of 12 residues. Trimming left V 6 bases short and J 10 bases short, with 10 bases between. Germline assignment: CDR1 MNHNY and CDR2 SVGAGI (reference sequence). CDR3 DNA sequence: TGTGCCAGCAGATCCACTAAGTCACCCCTCCACTTT. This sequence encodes CASRSTKSPLHF.

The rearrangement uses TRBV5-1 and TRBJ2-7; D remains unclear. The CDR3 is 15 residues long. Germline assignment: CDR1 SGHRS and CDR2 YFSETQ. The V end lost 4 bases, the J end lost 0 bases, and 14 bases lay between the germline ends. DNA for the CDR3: TGCGCCAGCAGCCTTTCTGGCCAAGTCTCCTACGAGCAGTACTTC. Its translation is CASSLSGQVSYEQYF.

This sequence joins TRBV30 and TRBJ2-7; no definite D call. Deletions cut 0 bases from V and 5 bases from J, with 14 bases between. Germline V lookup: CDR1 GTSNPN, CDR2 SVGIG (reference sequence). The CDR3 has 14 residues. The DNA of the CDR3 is TGTGCCTGGAGTGTACTCAGGCAGTCCCACGAGCAGTACTTC. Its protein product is CAWSVLRQSHEQYF.

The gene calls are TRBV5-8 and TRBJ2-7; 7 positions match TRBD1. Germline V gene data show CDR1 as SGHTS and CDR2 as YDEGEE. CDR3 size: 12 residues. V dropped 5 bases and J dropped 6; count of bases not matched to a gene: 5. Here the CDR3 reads CASSPTGPEQYF. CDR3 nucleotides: TGTGCCAGCAGTCCGACAGGGCCCGAGCAGTACTTC. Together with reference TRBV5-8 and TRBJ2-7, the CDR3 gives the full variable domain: EAGVTQSPTHLIKTRGQQATLRCSPISGHTSVYWYQQALGLGLQFLLWYDEGEERNRGNFPPRFSGRQFPNYSSELNVNALELEDSALYLCASSPTGPEQYFGPGTRLTVT.

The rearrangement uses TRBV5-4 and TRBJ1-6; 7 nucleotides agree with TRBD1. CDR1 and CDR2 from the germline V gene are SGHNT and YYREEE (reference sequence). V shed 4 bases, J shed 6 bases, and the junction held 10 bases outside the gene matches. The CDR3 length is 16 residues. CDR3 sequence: CASSLNRGSGNSPLHF. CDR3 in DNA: TGTGCCAGCAGCCTTAACAGGGGCTCGGGTAATTCACCCCTCCACTTT.